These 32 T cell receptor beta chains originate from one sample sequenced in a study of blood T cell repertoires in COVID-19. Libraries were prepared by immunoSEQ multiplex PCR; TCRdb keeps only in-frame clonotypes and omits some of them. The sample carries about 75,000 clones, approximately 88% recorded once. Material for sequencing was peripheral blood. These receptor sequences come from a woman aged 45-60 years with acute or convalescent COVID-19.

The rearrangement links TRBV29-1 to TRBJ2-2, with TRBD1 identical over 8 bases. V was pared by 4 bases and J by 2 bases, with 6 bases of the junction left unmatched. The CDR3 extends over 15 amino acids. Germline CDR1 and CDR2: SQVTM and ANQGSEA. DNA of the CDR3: TGCAGCGTTGGGGATCAGGGGGCTAACACCGGGGAGCTGTTTTTT. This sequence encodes CSVGDQGANTGELFF.

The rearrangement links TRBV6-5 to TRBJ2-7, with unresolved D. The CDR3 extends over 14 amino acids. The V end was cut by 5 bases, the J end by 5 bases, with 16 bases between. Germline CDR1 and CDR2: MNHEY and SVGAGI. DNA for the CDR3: TGTGCCAGCAGTACTCCCCTAGGTGGTCACGAGCAGTACTTC. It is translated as CASSTPLGGHEQYF.

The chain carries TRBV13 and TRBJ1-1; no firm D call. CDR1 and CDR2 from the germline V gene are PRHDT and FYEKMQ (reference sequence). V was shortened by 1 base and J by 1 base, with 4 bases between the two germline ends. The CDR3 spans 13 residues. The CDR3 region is CASSLERNTEAFF. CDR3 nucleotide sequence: TGTGCCAGCAGCTTAGAGAGGAACACTGAAGCTTTCTTT.

The CDR3 sequence is CATSDLRHPKTVFAEAFF. In nucleotides, the CDR3 is TGTGCCACCAGTGATTTGCGACACCCAAAGACAGTATTCGCTGAAGCTTTCTTT. The J gene is TRBJ1-1, the V gene TRBV24-1, with a possible D match to TRBD1 (5 bases). CDR1 and CDR2 (germline): KGHDR, SFDVKD. The CDR3 has 18 residues. V dropped 0 bases and J dropped 6 bases, with 22 bases sitting between them.

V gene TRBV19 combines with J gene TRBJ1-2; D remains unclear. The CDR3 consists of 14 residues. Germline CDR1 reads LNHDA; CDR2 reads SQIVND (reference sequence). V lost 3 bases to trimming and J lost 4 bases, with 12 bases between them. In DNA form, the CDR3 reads TGTGCCAGTAGTATGAACAGACTAACCTATGGCTACACCTTC. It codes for CASSMNRLTYGYTF.

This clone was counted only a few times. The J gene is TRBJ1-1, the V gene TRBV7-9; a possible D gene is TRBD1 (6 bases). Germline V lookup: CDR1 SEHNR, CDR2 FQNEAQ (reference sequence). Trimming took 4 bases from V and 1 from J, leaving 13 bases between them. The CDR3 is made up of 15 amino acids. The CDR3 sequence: CASSSQLTGNTEAFF. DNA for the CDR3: TGTGCCAGCAGCTCCCAATTGACAGGGAACACTGAAGCTTTCTTT.

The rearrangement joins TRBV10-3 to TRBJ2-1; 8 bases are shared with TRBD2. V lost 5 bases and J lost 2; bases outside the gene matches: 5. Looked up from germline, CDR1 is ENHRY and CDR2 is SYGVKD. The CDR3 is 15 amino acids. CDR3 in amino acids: CAISSGGDPYNEQFF. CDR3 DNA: TGTGCCATCAGTAGCGGGGGAGATCCCTACAATGAGCAGTTCTTC.

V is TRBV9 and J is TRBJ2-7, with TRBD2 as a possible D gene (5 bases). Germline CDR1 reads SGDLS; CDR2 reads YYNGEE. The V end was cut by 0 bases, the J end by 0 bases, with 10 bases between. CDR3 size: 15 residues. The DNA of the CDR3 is TGTGCCAGCAGCGTAGGTATACTAGGCTCCTACGAGCAGTACTTC. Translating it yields CASSVGILGSYEQYF.

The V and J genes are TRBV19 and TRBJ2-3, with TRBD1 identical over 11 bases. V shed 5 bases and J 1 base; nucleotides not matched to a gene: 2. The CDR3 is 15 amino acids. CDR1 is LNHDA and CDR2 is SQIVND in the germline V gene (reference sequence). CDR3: CASSGQGAGTDTQYF. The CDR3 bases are TGTGCCAGTAGTGGACAGGGGGCCGGCACAGATACGCAGTATTTT.

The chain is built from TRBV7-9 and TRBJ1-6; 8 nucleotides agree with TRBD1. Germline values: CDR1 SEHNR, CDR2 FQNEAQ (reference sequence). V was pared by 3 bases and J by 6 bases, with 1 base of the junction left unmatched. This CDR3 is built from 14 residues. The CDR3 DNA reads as TGTGCCAGCAGCTTTGACAGGGGTAATTCACCCCTCCACTTT. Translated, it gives CASSFDRGNSPLHF. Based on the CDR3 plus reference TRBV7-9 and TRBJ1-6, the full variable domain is DTGVSQNPRHKITKRGQNVTFRCDPISEHNRLYWYRQTLGQGPEFLTYFQNEAQLEKSRLLSDRFSAERPKGSFSTLEIQRTEQGDSAMYLCASSFDRGNSPLHFGNGTRLTVT.

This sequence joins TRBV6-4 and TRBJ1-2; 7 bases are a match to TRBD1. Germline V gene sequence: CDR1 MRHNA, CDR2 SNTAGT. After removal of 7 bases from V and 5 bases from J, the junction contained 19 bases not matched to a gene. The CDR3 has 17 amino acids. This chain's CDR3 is CASTGSKKAGGRYGYTF. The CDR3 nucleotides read TGTGCCAGCACGGGCTCGAAGAAGGCAGGGGGGAGATATGGCTACACCTTC.

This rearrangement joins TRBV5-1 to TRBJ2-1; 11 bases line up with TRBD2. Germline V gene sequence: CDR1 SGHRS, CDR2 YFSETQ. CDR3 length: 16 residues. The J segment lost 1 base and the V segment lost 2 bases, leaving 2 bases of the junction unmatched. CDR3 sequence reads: CASSFTSGSSYNEQFF. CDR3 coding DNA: TGCGCCAGCAGCTTCACTAGCGGGAGTTCCTACAATGAGCAGTTCTTC.

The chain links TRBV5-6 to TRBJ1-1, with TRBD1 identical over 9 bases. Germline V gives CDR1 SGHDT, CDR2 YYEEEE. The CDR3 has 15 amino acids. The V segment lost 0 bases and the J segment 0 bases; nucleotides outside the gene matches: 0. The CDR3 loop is CASSLGDRVNTEAFF. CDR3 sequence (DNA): TGTGCCAGCAGCTTGGGGGACAGGGTGAACACTGAAGCTTTCTTT.

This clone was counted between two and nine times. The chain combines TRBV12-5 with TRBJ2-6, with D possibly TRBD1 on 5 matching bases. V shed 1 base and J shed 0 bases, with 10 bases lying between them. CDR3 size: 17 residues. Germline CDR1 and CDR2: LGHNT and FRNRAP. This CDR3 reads CASGLGHDSSGANVLTF. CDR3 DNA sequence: TGTGCTAGTGGTTTGGGGCATGACAGCTCTGGGGCCAACGTCCTGACTTTC. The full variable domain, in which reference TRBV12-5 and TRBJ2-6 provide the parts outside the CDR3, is DARVTQTPRHKVTEMGQEVTMRCQPILGHNTVFWYRQTMMQGLELLAYFRNRAPLDDSGMPKDRFSAEMPDATLATLKIQPSEPRDSAVYFCASGLGHDSSGANVLTFGAGSRLTVL.

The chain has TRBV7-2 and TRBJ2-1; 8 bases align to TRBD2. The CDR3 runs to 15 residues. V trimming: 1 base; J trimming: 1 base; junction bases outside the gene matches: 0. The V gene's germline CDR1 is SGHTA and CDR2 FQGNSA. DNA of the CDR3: TGTGCCAGCAGCTTAGGCGGGAGGTCCTACAATGAGCAGTTCTTC. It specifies CASSLGGRSYNEQFF.

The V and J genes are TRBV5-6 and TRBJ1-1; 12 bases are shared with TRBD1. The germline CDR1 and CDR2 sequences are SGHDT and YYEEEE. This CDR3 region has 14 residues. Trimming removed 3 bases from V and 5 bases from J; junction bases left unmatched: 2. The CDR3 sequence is CASSWGQGATEAFF. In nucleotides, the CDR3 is TGTGCCAGCAGCTGGGGACAGGGGGCGACTGAAGCTTTCTTT.

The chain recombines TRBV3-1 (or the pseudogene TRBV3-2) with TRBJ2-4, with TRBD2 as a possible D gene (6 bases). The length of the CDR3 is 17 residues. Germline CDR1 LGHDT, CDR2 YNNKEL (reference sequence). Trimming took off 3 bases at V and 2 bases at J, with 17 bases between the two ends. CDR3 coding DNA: TGTGCCAGCAGCCACGGTCCCGCAAGCGGGTCCAAAAACATTCAGTACTTC. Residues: CASSHGPASGSKNIQYF.

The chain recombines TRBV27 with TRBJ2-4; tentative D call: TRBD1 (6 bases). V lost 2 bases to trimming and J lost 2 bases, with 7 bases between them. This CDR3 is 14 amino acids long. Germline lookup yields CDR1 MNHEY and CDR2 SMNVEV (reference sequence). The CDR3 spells CASSLGGPKNIQYF. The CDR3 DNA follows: TGTGCCAGCAGTTTAGGGGGCCCCAAAAACATTCAGTACTTC.

CDR3 region: CASSLTGISSYEQYF. The CDR3 coding sequence is TGTGCCAGTAGTCTGACGGGGATATCTTCCTACGAGCAGTACTTC. The rearrangement links TRBV19 to TRBJ2-7, with TRBD2 as a possible D gene (5 bases). The CDR3 is 15 residues long. Looked up from germline, CDR1 is LNHDA and CDR2 is SQIVND (reference sequence). Trimming stripped 5 bases from V and 1 base from J, with 15 bases between.

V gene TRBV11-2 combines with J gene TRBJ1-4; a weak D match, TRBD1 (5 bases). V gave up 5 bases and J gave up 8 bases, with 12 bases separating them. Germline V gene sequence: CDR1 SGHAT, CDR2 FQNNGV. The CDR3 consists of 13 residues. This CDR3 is CASSRDRGEKLFF. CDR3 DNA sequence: TGTGCCAGCAGCCGAGACAGAGGCGAAAAACTGTTTTTT.

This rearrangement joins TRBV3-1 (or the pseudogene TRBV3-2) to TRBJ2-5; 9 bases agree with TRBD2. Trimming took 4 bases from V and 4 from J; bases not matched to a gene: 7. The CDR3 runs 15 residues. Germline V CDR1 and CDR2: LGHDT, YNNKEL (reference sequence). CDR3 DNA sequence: TGTGCCAGCAGCCCAGCGGGGGGATCGATAGAGACCCAGTACTTC. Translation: CASSPAGGSIETQYF.

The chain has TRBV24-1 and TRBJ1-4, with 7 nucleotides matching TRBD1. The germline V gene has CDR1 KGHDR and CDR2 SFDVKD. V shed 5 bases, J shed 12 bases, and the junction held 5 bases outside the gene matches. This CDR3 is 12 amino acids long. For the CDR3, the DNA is TGTGCCACCAGTGCCATCACAGGGGAACTGTTTTTT. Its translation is CATSAITGELFF.

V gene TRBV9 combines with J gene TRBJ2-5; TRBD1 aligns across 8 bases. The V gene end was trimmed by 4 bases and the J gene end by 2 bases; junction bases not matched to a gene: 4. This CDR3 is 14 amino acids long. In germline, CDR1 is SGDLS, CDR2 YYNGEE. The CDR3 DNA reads TGTGCCAGCAGCCTCGGACAGGGACAAGAGACCCAGTACTTC. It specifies CASSLGQGQETQYF.

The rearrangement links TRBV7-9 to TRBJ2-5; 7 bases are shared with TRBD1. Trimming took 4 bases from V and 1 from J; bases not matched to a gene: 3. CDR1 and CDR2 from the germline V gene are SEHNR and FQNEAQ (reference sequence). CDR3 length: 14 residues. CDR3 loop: CASSYRQGQETQYF. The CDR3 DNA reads TGTGCCAGCAGCTATCGACAGGGCCAAGAGACCCAGTACTTC.

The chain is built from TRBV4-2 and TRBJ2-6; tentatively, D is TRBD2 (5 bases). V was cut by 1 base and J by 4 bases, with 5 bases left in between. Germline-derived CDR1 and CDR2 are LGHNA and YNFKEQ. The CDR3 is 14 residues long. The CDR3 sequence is CASSQGEGANVLTF. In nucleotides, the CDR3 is TGTGCCAGCAGCCAAGGGGAGGGGGCCAACGTCCTGACTTTC.

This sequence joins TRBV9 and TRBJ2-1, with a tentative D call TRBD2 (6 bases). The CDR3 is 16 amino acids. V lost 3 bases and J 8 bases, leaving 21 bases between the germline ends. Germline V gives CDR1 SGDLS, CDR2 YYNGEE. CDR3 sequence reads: CASSALRWGVGDEQFF. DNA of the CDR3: TGTGCCAGCAGCGCCCTTCGGTGGGGGGTAGGGGATGAGCAGTTCTTC.

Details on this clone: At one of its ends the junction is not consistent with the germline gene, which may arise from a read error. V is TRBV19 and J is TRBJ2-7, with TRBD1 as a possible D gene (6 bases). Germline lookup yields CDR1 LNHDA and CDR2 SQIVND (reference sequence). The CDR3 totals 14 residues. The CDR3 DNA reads TGTGCCAGTAGTTTAGACAGGTGGTCCTACGAGCAGTACTTC. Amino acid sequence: CASSLDRWSYEQYF.

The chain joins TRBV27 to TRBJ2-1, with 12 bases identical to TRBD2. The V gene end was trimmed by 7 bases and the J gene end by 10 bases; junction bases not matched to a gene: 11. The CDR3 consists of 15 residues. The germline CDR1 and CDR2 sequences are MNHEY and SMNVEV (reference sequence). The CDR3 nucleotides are TGTGCCAGCAAACCTCTAGCGGGAGGGCCGGGGGAGCAGTTCTTC. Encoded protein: CASKPLAGGPGEQFF.

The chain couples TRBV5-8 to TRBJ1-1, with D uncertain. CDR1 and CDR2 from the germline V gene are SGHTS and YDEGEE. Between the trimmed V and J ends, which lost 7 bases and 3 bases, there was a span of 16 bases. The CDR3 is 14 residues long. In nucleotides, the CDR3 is TGTGCCAGCGGAAGAGACGGGAGGTACACTGAAGCTTTCTTT. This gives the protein CASGRDGRYTEAFF.

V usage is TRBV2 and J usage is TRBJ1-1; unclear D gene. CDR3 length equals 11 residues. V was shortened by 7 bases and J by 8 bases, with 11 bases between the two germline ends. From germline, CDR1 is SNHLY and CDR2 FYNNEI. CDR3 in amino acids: CASILAFEAFF. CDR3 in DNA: TGTGCCAGCATCCTGGCCTTCGAAGCTTTCTTT.

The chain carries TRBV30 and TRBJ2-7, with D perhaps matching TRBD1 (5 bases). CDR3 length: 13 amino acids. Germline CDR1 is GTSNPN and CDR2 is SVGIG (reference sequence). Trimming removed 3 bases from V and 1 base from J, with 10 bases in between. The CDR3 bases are TGTGCCTGGAGACAGGCGCTGTCCTACGAGCAGTACTTC. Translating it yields CAWRQALSYEQYF.

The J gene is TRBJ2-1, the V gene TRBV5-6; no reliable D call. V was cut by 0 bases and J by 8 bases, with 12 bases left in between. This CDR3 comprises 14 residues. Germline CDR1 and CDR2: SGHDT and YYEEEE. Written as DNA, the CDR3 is TGTGCCAGCAGCTTGGAAGCGATGTCCGATGAGCAGTTCTTC. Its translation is CASSLEAMSDEQFF.